This TCR beta chain was captured by sequencing in a study of T cell responses to AZD1222 COVID-19 vaccine. Clones were read by immunoSEQ multiplex PCR, and TCRdb kept only the in-frame ones, dropping some. This sample has 130,000 to 150,000 clones, with 88% found just once. This clone was seen just once. Its target is unknown. Whole-study results and caveats: Donors were largely white British and mainly female; clonal diversity was possibly underestimated. At baseline, seropositivity was found in only six AZD1222 recipients. When two AZD1222 doses had been given, Spike-specific TCR breadth and depth rose.

There are 18 residues in the CDR3. Germline trimming cut 4 bases from V and 5 bases from J; bases unmatched to any gene: 17. The germline gives CDR1 MDHEN, CDR2 SYDVKM. The rearrangement links TRBV28 to TRBJ1-2; TRBD1 aligns across 9 bases. Sequenced material: peripheral blood, taken on day 0 of AZD1222 vaccination. The sequence came from an adult in good health. The CDR3 protein is CASSSLPGQGGSMYGYTF. The CDR3 nucleotides are TGTGCCAGCAGTTCACTACCGGGACAGGGCGGCAGTATGTATGGCTACACCTTC.